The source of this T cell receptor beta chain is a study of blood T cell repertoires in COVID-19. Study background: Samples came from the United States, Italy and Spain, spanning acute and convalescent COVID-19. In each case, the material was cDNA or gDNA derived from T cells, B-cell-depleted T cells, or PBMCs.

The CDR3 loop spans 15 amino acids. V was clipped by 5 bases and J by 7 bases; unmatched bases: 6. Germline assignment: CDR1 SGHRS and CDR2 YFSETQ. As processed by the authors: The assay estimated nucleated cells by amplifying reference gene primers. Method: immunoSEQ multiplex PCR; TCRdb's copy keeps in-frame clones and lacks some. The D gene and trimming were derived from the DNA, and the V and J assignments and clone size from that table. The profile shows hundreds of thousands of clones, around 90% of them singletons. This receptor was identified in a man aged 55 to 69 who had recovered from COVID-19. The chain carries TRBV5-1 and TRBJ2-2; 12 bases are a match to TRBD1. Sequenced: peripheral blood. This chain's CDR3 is CASSGTGGVNGELFF. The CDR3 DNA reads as TGCGCCAGCAGTGGGACAGGGGGCGTAAACGGGGAGCTGTTTTTT.